Described below is a single T cell receptor beta chain sequence and its context. Its antigen remains unidentified. Within one base of it there is no much larger clone, and no base qualities were kept. Enrolling through a virtual design, the prospective study's participants ranged in age from roughly 18 to 95 years and lived across 20 to 25 United States geographic areas. In the prospective study, cohorts were assigned on the basis of participant-reported clinical history obtained from a screening survey and a study questionnaire. In the prospective study, mobile phlebotomists collected whole blood, serum and a nasopharyngeal or oropharyngeal swab from each participant. Additional blood draws and questionnaires over an approximately 2-month period could optionally be provided by prospective study participants. Before DNA extraction, blood samples from the prospective study were shipped at room temperature or frozen.

The immunoSEQ Assay, a bias-controlled multiplex PCR, was used to amplify TCRbeta CDR3 regions from genomic DNA. As for the authors' bioinformatics: The number of nucleated cells in each sample was estimated by amplification of reference gene primers within the assay. To quantify the absolute abundance of each unique TCRbeta CDR3 rearrangement, sequence reads were collapsed and filtered. Productive Simpson clonality was computed per sample as the square root of Simpson's diversity index over productive rearrangements. Sourced from immuneACCESS, this table was stored by TCRdb with only in-frame sequences that have V and J called. A share of the clones is absent; for the studies checked, an unresolved V gene accounts for under half, and the remainder has no known explanation. Clonal size and the V and J genes are those of that table, whereas D and trimming came from the DNA. A total of approximately 390,000 clones appear in this sample, nearly 90% of them only once. Of the sample, 2% to 2.5% is held by the ten largest clones.

This entry belongs to a study of blood T cell repertoires in COVID-19 (TCRdb year 2020). About the investigation overall: Samples from collaborators originated in the United States, Italy and Spain and spanned both the acute and convalescent phases of COVID-19. Samples were obtained from the ongoing ImmuneRACE study (first 160 participants) and from over 1,000 subjects provided by 6 global collaborators. Nearly every sample came with metadata listing a de-identified subject ID, COVID-19 status, age in years and sex. Subjects who had been exposed to COVID-19, were actively infected with it, or had recovered from it provided the deeply sampled blood TCRbeta repertoires that made up the dataset. Where HLA class I and class II types were available, the types were taken from metadata supplied by the sample provider, not from assay-based typing. The repertoires were made available in a free public database intended to serve as a resource for research on the immune response to SARS-CoV-2. The prospective study material was composed of cDNA or gDNA derived from T cells, B-cell-depleted T cells, or PBMCs.

Broader findings and caveats from the paper: The quantity of clinical and demographic metadata differed by source and by participant and was supplied without curation.

Per the germline V gene (reference sequence), SGHNT is the CDR1 and YYREEE is the CDR2. The CDR3 goes from the cysteine to the phenylalanine over 16 residues. Kept here is only the CDR3 DNA, which spans 48 bases and is read in frame from base 1. V loses 2 bases at its end and J loses 5 bases; junction bases beyond the gene matches: 8. The clonotype originates from a woman between 40 and 50 years old with acute COVID-19. The sample was PBMCs or T cells enriched from blood (not recorded which). The sequence links TRBV5-4 to TRBJ2-5; 11 middle bases align to TRBD1. In nucleotide form, the sequence is TGTGCCAGCAGCTTCGCTAGGACAGGGGGCTATGAGACCCAGTACTTC. The translation is CASSFARTGGYETQYF.